Listed below are T cell receptor beta chains from one sample, sequenced in a study of T cell changes during pregnancy in multiple sclerosis. Profiling relied on immunoSEQ multiplex PCR, and the TCRdb table lists in-frame clones only, not all of them. The sample contains around 60,000 clones, 90% to 95% of which appear only once. The sample in question was CD8+ T cells from peripheral blood mononuclear cells, obtained in the third trimester of pregnancy. Source of these receptors: a female donor with multiple sclerosis, enrolled in a pregnancy study. Each CDR3 is given with its conserved first and last residue. Fields, in order: CDR3 length, J gene, V gene, clone size, D gene, CDR3 protein, CDR3 DNA. The D gene is left open where the match is weak. Clone size is not always given. Where it is, it says once, few, many or a class for expanded clones.

16 | TRBJ2-1 | TRBV6-5 | . | TRBD2 | CASSYSASGLINEQFF | TGTGCCAGCAGTTACTCGGCTAGCGGGCTGATCAATGAGCAGTTCTTC
14 | TRBJ2-7 | TRBV19 | . | TRBD1 | CASSAQGAMDEQYF | TGTGCCAGTAGTGCGCAGGGGGCAATGGACGAGCAGTACTTC
16 | TRBJ2-1 | TRBV7-9 | . | . | CASSLRGLAEGDEQFF | TGTGCCAGCAGCTTAAGAGGTCTAGCGGAGGGGGATGAGCAGTTCTTC
16 | TRBJ1-1 | TRBV5-1 | . | TRBD1 | CASSLTGGPPDTEAFF | TGCGCCAGCAGTCTCACAGGGGGCCCTCCGGACACTGAAGCTTTCTTT
15 | TRBJ2-7 | TRBV14 | . | TRBD2 | CASSDLTSGNYEQYF | TGTGCCAGCAGCGACCTGACTAGCGGGAACTACGAGCAGTACTTC
12 | TRBJ2-7 | TRBV6-5 | . | . | CASSNTDYEQYF | TGTGCCAGCAGCAATACAGACTACGAGCAGTACTTC
14 | TRBJ1-1 | TRBV5-5 | . | . | CASSQVGSGTEAFF | TGTGCCAGCAGCCAAGTCGGAAGCGGGACTGAAGCTTTCTTT
18 | TRBJ2-1 | TRBV21-1 | . | . | CASSKAPGTSGRANEQFF | TGTGCCAGCAGCAAAGCTCCCGGGACTAGCGGGAGGGCGAATGAGCAGTTCTTC
15 | TRBJ1-4 | TRBV4-3 | . | . | CASSQGRGASEKLFF | TGCGCCAGCAGCCAAGGGCGGGGGGCGAGTGAAAAACTGTTTTTT
9 | TRBJ2-3 | TRBV4-1 | . | . | CASSHAEYF | TGCGCCAGCAGCCATGCGGAGTATTTT
14 | TRBJ2-7 | TRBV27 | . | TRBD2 | CASSQLAGAYEQYF | TGTGCCAGCAGCCAACTAGCGGGAGCCTACGAGCAGTACTTC
13 | TRBJ2-7 | TRBV5-6 | . | TRBD2 | CAGTLAGTYEQYF | TGTGCCGGGACTCTAGCGGGTACCTACGAGCAGTACTTC
14 | TRBJ2-7 | TRBV27 | . | . | CASSGVSGSYEQYF | TGTGCCAGCAGTGGAGTCTCAGGGTCCTACGAGCAGTACTTC
14 | TRBJ2-1 | TRBV9 | . | . | CASNPWRDTDEQFF | TGTGCCAGCAACCCCTGGCGGGATACCGATGAGCAGTTCTTC
14 | TRBJ2-7 | TRBV30 | once | . | CAWSVGQGINEQYF | TGTGCCTGGAGTGTAGGGCAGGGGATCAACGAGCAGTACTTC
15 | TRBJ1-2 | TRBV28 | . | . | CASSFNQGEAYGYTF | TGTGCCAGCAGTTTCAATCAGGGTGAGGCCTATGGCTACACCTTC
18 | TRBJ2-7 | TRBV11-2 | . | TRBD2 | CASSLEGRLAGPTYEQYF | TGTGCCAGCAGCTTAGAGGGTCGGCTAGCGGGACCAACCTACGAGCAGTACTTC
16 | TRBJ1-1 | TRBV2 | . | TRBD1 | CASSVDRERINIQAFF | TGTGCCAGCAGTGTCGACAGGGAGAGGATAAATATACAAGCTTTCTTT
13 | TRBJ1-2 | TRBV6-5 | . | . | CASSYAGEGGYTF | TGTGCCAGCAGTTACGCAGGGGAAGGTGGCTACACCTTC
15 | TRBJ1-5 | TRBV19 | . | TRBD1 | CASSPGQVLNQPQHF | TGTGCCAGTAGTCCGGGACAGGTGTTGAATCAGCCCCAGCATTTT
14 | TRBJ2-7 | TRBV5-1 | . | TRBD1 | CASSGGQGNPEQYF | TGCGCCAGCAGCGGAGGACAGGGGAACCCCGAGCAGTACTTC
12 | TRBJ2-7 | TRBV7-8 | . | TRBD1 | CASSLAGDREYF | TGTGCCAGCAGCTTAGCTGGGGACAGGGAGTACTTC
14 | TRBJ2-3 | TRBV29-1 | . | TRBD2 | CSVERTSGTDTQYF | TGCAGCGTTGAAAGGACTAGCGGCACAGATACGCAGTATTTT
12 | TRBJ2-7 | TRBV7-9 | . | . | CASSFDESEQYF | TGTGCCAGCAGCTTCGATGAGAGCGAGCAGTACTTC
16 | TRBJ2-2 | TRBV11-3 | once | TRBD2 | CASSLLAEPNTGELFF | TGTGCCAGCAGCCTACTAGCGGAACCGAACACCGGGGAGCTGTTTTTT
12 | TRBJ2-7 | TRBV2 | . | TRBD1 | CASGGQGNEQYF | TGTGCCAGCGGGGGACAGGGGAACGAGCAGTACTTC
14 | TRBJ1-5 | TRBV27 | . | TRBD1 | CASSWDRGNQPQHF | TGTGCCAGCAGCTGGGACAGGGGAAATCAGCCCCAGCATTTT
16 | TRBJ1-5 | TRBV19 | . | . | CASSTLNQGSNQPQHF | TGTGCCAGTAGTACCCTCAACCAGGGCTCCAATCAGCCCCAGCATTTT
16 | TRBJ2-4 | TRBV19 | . | . | CASSPGERSDKNIQYF | TGTGCCAGTAGTCCGGGAGAACGATCAGACAAAAACATTCAGTACTTC
16 | TRBJ1-4 | TRBV5-6 | . | . | CASSLAGQRVGEKLFF | TGTGCCAGCAGCTTGGCGGGACAACGGGTGGGGGAAAAACTGTTTTTT
15 | TRBJ2-7 | TRBV27 | few | . | CASSLAGSLSYEQYF | TGTGCCAGCAGTTTAGCAGGGTCGTTATCCTACGAGCAGTACTTC
17 | TRBJ2-4 | TRBV13 | . | TRBD2 | CASSLGGREKAKNIQYF | TGTGCCAGCAGCTTAGGAGGGCGGGAGAAGGCCAAAAACATTCAGTACTTC
17 | TRBJ1-1 | TRBV10-3 | once | . | CAISEYSLLSGNTEAFF | TGTGCCATCAGTGAGTATAGCCTACTCAGTGGGAACACTGAAGCTTTCTTT
15 | TRBJ1-5 | TRBV4-2 | . | TRBD1 | CASSQGQGRGQPQHF | TGTGCCAGCAGCCAGGGACAGGGGAGGGGGCAGCCCCAGCATTTT
16 | TRBJ1-3 | TRBV2 | . | . | CASSVHRDVTGNTIYF | TGTGCCAGCAGTGTACACAGGGACGTGACTGGAAACACCATATATTTT
13 | TRBJ1-2 | TRBV28 | . | TRBD1 | CASSFGQGPDYTF | TGTGCCAGCAGTTTTGGACAGGGACCGGACTACACCTTC
16 | TRBJ2-2 | TRBV7-9 | . | . | CASSSRFQGSAGELFF | TGTGCCAGCAGCTCACGATTCCAGGGTTCCGCCGGGGAGCTGTTTTTT
16 | TRBJ1-1 | TRBV5-1 | . | TRBD1 | CASSLVQGARGTEAFF | TGCGCCAGCAGCTTGGTTCAGGGGGCAAGGGGCACTGAAGCTTTCTTT
17 | TRBJ2-2 | TRBV7-9 | . | TRBD1 | CASSLGTGGANTGELFF | TGTGCCAGCAGCTTAGGGACAGGGGGCGCGAACACCGGGGAGCTGTTTTTT
11 | TRBJ1-1 | TRBV7-9 | . | . | CASSAGTEAFF | TGTGCCAGCAGCGCCGGGACTGAAGCTTTCTTT
17 | TRBJ2-5 | TRBV27 | . | TRBD2 | CASRDRLAGGLGETQYF | TGTGCCAGCAGAGACCGACTAGCGGGAGGCCTCGGGGAGACCCAGTACTTC
14 | TRBJ1-1 | TRBV5-1 | . | . | CASSLYRSNTEAFF | TGCGCCAGCAGCTTGTACAGATCGAACACTGAAGCTTTCTTT
13 | TRBJ1-3 | TRBV2 | . | . | CASYRVSGNTIYF | TGTGCCAGTTACAGGGTCTCTGGAAACACCATATATTTT
14 | TRBJ2-1 | TRBV6-4 | . | . | CASSPGLENNEQFF | TGTGCCAGCAGTCCGGGACTGGAAAACAATGAGCAGTTCTTC
18 | TRBJ2-1 | TRBV10-3 | few | TRBD2 | CAISEPGLADFSYNEQFF | TGTGCCATCAGTGAGCCAGGACTAGCGGACTTCTCCTACAATGAGCAGTTCTTC
15 | TRBJ1-3 | TRBV6-6 | . | . | CASSYSIQSGNTIYF | TGTGCCAGCAGTTACTCGATACAGTCTGGAAACACCATATATTTT
16 | TRBJ2-1 | TRBV28 | . | TRBD1 | CASSRTRDRDYNEQFF | TGTGCCAGCAGTCGGACGCGGGACAGGGACTACAATGAGCAGTTCTTC
16 | TRBJ2-3 | TRBV5-5 | . | TRBD1 | CASSFGTGGGTDTQYF | TGTGCCAGCAGCTTTGGGACAGGTGGGGGCACAGATACGCAGTATTTT
15 | TRBJ2-7 | TRBV11-2 | . | . | CASSLARKSSYEQYF | TGTGCCAGCAGCTTAGCGAGGAAAAGCTCCTACGAGCAGTACTTC
15 | TRBJ2-5 | TRBV9 | . | TRBD2 | CASSVAGGDLETQYF | TGTGCCAGCAGCGTAGCGGGAGGGGACTTAGAGACCCAGTACTTC
13 | TRBJ2-1 | TRBV7-9 | . | . | CASGGTPINEQFF | TGTGCCAGCGGCGGGACGCCAATCAATGAGCAGTTCTTC
13 | TRBJ1-1 | TRBV27 | . | . | CASSMTVNTEAFF | TGTGCCAGCTCCATGACTGTGAACACTGAAGCTTTCTTT
15 | TRBJ1-1 | TRBV9 | . | . | CASSVGMGLNTEAFF | TGTGCCAGCAGCGTTGGAATGGGGCTGAACACTGAAGCTTTCTTT
13 | TRBJ2-1 | TRBV4-1 | . | . | CASSHPDSHEQFF | TGCGCCAGCAGCCACCCGGACTCCCATGAGCAGTTCTTC
13 | TRBJ2-7 | TRBV5-1 | . | . | CASSPGGSYEQYF | TGCGCCAGCAGTCCCGGCGGCTCCTACGAGCAGTACTTC
17 | TRBJ2-1 | TRBV19 | . | TRBD2 | CASSMVFGTSEYNEQFF | TGTGCCAGTAGTATGGTATTCGGGACTAGCGAATACAATGAGCAGTTCTTC
14 | TRBJ2-3 | TRBV6-5 | . | TRBD2 | CASKGAGESDTQYF | TGTGCCAGCAAGGGAGCGGGAGAATCAGATACGCAGTATTTT
15 | TRBJ2-2 | TRBV19 | . | TRBD1 | CASKGGRPRSGELFF | TGTGCCAGCAAAGGGGGCAGGCCAAGATCCGGGGAGCTGTTTTTT